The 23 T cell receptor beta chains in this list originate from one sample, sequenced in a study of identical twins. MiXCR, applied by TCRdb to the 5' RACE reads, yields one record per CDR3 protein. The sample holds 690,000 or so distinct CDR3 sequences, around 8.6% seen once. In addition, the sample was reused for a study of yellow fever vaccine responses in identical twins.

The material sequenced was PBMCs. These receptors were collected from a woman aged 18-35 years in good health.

CDR3 sequence: CASSLSEASTDTQYF. DNA for the CDR3: TGTGCCAGCAGCCTAAGCGAGGCTAGCACAGATACGCAGTATTTT. The rearrangement joins TRBV7-9 to TRBJ2-3; no definite D call. Germline V gene sequence: CDR1 SEHNR, CDR2 FQNEAQ (reference sequence). CDR3 length: 15 amino acids. V lost 5 bases to trimming and J lost 0 bases, with 12 bases between them.

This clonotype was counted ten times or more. The DNA for the CDR3 is TGTGCCAGCAGTTTAGGGTTGAGTGAGATCGTATGGCCCCAGCATTTT. It specifies CASSLGLSEIVWPQHF. This chain uses TRBV12-3 or TRBV12-4 with TRBJ1-5; no clear D. The CDR3 covers 16 residues. The ends were cut back, 1 base at V and 9 bases at J, with 19 bases in the middle.

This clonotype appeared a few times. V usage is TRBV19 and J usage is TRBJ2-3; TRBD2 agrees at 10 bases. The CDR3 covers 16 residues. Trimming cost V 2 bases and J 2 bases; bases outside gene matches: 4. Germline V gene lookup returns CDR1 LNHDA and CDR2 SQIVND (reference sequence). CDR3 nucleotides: TGTGCCAGTAGTATACGTAGCGGGGGGCCCACAGATACGCAGTATTTT. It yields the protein CASSIRSGGPTDTQYF.

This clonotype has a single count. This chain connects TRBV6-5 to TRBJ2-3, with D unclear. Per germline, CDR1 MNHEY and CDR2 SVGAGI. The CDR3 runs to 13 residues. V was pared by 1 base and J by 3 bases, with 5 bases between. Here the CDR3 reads CASSYFKTDTQYF. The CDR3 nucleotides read TGTGCCAGCAGTTACTTTAAAACAGATACGCAGTATTTT.

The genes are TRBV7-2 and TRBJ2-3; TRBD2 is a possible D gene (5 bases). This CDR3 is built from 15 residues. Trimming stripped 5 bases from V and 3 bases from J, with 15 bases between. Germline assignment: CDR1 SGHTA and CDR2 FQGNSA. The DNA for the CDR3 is TGTGCCAGCAGCCGCACCGGGAAAAAAACAGATACGCAGTATTTT. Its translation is CASSRTGKKTDTQYF.

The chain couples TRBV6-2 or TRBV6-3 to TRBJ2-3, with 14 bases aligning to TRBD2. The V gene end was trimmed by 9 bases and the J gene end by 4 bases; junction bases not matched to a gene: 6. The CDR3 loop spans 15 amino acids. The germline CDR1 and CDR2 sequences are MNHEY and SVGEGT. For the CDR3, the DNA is TGTGCCAGTCGACTAGCGGGAGGGGGCCCAGATACGCAGTATTTT. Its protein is CASRLAGGGPDTQYF.

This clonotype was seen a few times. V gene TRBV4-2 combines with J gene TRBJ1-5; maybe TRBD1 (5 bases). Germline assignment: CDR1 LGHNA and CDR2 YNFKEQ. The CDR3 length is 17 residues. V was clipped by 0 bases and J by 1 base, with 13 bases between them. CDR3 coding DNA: TGTGCCAGCAGCCAAGATCTCAGGGCTGTAAGCAATCAGCCCCAGCATTTT. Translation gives CASSQDLRAVSNQPQHF.

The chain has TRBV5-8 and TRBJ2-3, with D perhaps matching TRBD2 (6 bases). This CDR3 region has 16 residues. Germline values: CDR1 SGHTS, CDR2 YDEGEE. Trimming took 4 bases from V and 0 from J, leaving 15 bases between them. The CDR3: CASSILGSGSTDTQYF. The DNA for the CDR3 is TGTGCCAGCAGCATCCTGGGTAGCGGTAGCACAGATACGCAGTATTTT.

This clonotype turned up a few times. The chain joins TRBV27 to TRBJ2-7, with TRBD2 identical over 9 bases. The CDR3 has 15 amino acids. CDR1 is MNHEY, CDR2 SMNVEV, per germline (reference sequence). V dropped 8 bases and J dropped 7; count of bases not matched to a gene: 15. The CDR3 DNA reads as TGTGCCAGCGGGGAGTTTTCTAGCGGGGCGCGGGAGCAGTACTTC. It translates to CASGEFSSGAREQYF.

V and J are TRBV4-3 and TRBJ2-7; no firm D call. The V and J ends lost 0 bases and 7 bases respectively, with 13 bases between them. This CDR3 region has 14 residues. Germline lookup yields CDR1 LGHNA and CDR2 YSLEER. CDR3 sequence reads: CASSQDLAFVEQYF. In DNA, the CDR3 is TGCGCCAGCAGCCAAGATCTGGCGTTCGTGGAGCAGTACTTC.

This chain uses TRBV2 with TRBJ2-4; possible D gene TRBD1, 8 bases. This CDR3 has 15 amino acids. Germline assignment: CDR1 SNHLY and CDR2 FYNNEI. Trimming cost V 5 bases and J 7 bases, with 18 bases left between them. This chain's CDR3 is CASSRTGGGSNIQYF. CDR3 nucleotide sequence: TGTGCCAGCAGTCGTACAGGGGGGGGCTCGAACATTCAGTACTTC.

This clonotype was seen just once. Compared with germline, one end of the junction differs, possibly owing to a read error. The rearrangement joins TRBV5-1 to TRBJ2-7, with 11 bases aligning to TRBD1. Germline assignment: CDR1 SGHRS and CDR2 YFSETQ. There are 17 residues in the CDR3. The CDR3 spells CASRLDRGQARTGEQYF. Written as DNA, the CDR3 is TGCGCCAGCAGGTTGGACAGGGGGCAGGCTAGGACGGGCGAGCAGTACTTC.

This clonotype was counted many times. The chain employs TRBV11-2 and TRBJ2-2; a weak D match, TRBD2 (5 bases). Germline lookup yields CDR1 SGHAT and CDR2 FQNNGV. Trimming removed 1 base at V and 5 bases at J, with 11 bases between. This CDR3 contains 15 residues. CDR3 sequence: CASSLVLRRTGELFF. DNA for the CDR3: TGTGCCAGCAGCTTAGTGCTGAGGAGGACCGGGGAGCTGTTTTTT.

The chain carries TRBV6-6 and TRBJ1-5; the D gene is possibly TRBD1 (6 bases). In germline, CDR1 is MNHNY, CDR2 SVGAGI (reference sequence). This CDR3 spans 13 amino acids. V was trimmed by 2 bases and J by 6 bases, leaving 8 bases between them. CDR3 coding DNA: TGTGCCAGCAGTTACGCGGGGGCTCAGCCCCAGCATTTT. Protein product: CASSYAGAQPQHF.

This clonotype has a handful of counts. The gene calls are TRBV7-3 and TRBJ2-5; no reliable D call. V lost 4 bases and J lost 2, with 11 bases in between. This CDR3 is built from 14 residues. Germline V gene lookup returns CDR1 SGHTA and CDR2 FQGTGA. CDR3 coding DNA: TGTGCCAGCAGCTCCCTACGGAGACAAGAGACCCAGTACTTC. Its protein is CASSSLRRQETQYF.

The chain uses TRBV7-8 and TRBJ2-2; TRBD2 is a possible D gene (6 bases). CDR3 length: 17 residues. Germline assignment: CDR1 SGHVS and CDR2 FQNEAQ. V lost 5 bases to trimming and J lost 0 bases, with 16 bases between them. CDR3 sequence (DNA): TGTGCCAGCAGCCCCTTTGGAGGGTGGGCGAACACCGGGGAGCTGTTTTTT. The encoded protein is CASSPFGGWANTGELFF.

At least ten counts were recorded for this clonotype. CDR3 sequence (DNA): TGTGCCAGCAGTTTACCCTCCACTAGCCAAGAGACCCAGTACTTC. It encodes CASSLPSTSQETQYF. This chain uses TRBV28 with TRBJ2-5, with a tentative D call TRBD2 (5 bases). Trimming cost V 2 bases and J 1 base, with 11 bases left between them. CDR1 and CDR2 (germline): MDHEN, SYDVKM. The CDR3 has 15 residues.

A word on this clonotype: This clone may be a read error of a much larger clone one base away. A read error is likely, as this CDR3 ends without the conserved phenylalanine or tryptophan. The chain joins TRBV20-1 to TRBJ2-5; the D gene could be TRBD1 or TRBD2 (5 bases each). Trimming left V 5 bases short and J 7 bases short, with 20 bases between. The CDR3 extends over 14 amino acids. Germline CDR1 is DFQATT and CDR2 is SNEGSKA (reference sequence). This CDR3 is CSAPPETSGGTQYI. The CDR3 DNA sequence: TGCAGTGCTCCCCCCGAGACTTCTGGGGGGACCCAGTACATC.

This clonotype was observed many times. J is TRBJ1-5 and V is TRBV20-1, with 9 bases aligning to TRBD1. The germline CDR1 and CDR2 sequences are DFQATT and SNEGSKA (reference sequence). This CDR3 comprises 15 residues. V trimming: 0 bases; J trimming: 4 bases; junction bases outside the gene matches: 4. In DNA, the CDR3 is TGCAGTGCTAGAGATACCGGACAGGGGAATCAGCCCCAGCATTTT. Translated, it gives CSARDTGQGNQPQHF.

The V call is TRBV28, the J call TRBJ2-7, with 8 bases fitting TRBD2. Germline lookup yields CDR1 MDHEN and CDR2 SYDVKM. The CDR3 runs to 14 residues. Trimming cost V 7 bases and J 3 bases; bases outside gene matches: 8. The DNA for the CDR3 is TGTGCCAGCACCACCGGGGGGGGCGGCTACGAGCAGTACTTC. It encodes CASTTGGGGYEQYF.

CDR3: CASTPTGGAVTEAFF. As DNA, the CDR3 is TGTGCCAGCACACCGACAGGTGGAGCGGTCACTGAAGCTTTCTTT. The chain has TRBV7-9 and TRBJ1-1, with D possibly TRBD1 on 6 matching bases. Germline values: CDR1 SEHNR, CDR2 FQNEAQ (reference sequence). The CDR3 runs to 15 residues. With 7 bases removed from V and 4 bases from J, the gap between germline ends came to 19 bases.

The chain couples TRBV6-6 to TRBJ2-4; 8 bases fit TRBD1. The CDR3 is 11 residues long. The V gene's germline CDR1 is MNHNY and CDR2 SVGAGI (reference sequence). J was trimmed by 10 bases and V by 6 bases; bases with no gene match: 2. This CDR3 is CASRDRAIQYF. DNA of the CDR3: TGTGCCAGCAGGGACAGGGCGATTCAGTACTTC.

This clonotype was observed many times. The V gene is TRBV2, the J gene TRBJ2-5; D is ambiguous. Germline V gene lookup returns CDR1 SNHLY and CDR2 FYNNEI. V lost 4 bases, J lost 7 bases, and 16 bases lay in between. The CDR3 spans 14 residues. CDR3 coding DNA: TGTGCCAGCAGTGTCGCCCCCAATGAAGGGACCCAGTACTTC. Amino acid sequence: CASSVAPNEGTQYF.